This TCR beta chain was sequenced in a study of blood T cells in healthy people across ages. Using a J-beta primer mix together with a sample-barcoded 5' primer, a second PCR was run for 7 to 11 cycles. TCRdb re-analysed the 5' RACE reads in MiXCR, keeping a single row per CDR3 protein. The sample has some 1,500,000 distinct CDR3 sequences; about 42% are singletons. This clonotype has just a few counts. The receptor was derived from a woman under 30 in good health. The specimen was blood.

The CDR3 nucleotides read TGTGCCAGCAGTAAGACCCACAGTGACGGTGACCTAGGGGAGACCCAGTACTTC. This translates into CASSKTHSDGDLGETQYF. The rearrangement uses TRBV6-1 and TRBJ2-5; D gene ambiguous. The CDR3 is 18 amino acids. The germline V and J ends were trimmed by 5 bases and 5 bases, with 27 bases remaining between them. CDR1 is MNHNS, CDR2 SASEGT, per germline.